The following is a T cell receptor (beta chain) sequence with its context. Sequencing used immunoSEQ multiplex PCR; TCRdb keeps in-frame clones, though not all of them. The table lists under 300,000 clones, approximately 89% of them singletons. This specimen comes from a study of blood T cell repertoires in COVID-19. Germline V CDR1 and CDR2: PRHDT, FYEKMQ (reference sequence). The CDR3 runs 15 residues. V dropped 5 bases and J dropped 0; count of bases not matched to a gene: 5. The chain is built from TRBV13 and TRBJ2-3; TRBD2 aligns across 7 bases. The sequenced material came from peripheral blood. The TCR comes from a woman in her thirties or forties who had recovered from COVID-19. The CDR3 region has the DNA TGTGCCAGCAGCCCCATAGCGGGTAGCACAGATACGCAGTATTTT. Its translation is CASSPIAGSTDTQYF.